This TCR beta chain was sequenced in a study of patients and donors after allogeneic stem cell transplantation. From the RT-PCR reads, TCRdb called clonotypes with MiXCR, one entry per CDR3 protein. The data hold 200,000 to 250,000 distinct CDR3 sequences, with 35% to 45% observed a single time. Germline CDR1 and CDR2: DFQATT and SNEGSKA (reference sequence). Trimming removed 4 bases from V and 2 bases from J; junction bases left unmatched: 14. The CDR3 covers 16 residues. The receptor was derived from a human donor who was either an allogeneic HSCT recipient or a stem cell or donor lymphocyte infusion donor (not recorded which). It is not recorded whose cells these are; they may come from a transplant donor. The rearrangement links TRBV20-1 to TRBJ2-7, with 7 bases lining up with TRBD1. Sequenced input: blood, either unsorted or a sorted T cell fraction (not recorded which). This chain's CDR3 is CSAIGTAPNPTYEQYF. The CDR3 DNA reads as TGCAGTGCTATAGGGACAGCGCCGAACCCAACCTACGAGCAGTACTTC.